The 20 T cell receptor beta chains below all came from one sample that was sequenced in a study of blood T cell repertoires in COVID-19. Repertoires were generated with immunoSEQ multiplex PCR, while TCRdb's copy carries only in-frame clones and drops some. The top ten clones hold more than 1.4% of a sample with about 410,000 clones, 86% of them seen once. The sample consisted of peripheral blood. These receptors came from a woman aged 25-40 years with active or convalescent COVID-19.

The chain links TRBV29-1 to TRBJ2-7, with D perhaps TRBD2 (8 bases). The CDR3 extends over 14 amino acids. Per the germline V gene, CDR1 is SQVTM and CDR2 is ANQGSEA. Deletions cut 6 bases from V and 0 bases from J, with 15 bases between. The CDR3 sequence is CSVATGTSSYEQYF. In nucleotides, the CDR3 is TGCAGCGTCGCGACAGGGACTAGCTCCTACGAGCAGTACTTC.

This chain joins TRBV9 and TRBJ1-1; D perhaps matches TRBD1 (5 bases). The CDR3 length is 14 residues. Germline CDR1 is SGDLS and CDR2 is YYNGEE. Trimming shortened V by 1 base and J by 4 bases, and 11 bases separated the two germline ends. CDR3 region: CASSVLGEGTEAFF. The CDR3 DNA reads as TGTGCCAGCAGCGTATTAGGGGAGGGCACTGAAGCTTTCTTT.

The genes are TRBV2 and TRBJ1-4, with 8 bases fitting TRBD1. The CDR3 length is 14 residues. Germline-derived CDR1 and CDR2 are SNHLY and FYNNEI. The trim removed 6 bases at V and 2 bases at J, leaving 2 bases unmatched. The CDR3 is CASRDRGTNEKLFF. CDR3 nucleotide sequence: TGTGCCAGCAGAGACAGGGGTACTAATGAAAAACTGTTTTTT.

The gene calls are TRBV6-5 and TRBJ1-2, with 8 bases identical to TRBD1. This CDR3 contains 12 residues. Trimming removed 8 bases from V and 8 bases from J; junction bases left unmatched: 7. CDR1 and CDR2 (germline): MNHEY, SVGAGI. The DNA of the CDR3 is TGTGCCAGCTCAGGACAGGGCAGAGGCTACACCTTC. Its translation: CASSGQGRGYTF.

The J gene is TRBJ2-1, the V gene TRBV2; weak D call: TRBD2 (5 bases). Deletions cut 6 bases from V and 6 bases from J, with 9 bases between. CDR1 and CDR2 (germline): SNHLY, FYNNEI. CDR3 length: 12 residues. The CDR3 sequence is CASRGLINEQFF. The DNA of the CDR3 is TGTGCCAGCAGAGGACTGATCAATGAGCAGTTCTTC.

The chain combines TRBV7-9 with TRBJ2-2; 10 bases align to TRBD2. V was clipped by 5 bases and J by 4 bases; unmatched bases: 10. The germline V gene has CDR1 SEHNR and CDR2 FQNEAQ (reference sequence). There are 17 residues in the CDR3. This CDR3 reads CASSLTSGTSCTGELFF. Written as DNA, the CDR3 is TGTGCCAGCAGCCTAACTAGCGGGACATCTTGCACCGGGGAGCTGTTTTTT.

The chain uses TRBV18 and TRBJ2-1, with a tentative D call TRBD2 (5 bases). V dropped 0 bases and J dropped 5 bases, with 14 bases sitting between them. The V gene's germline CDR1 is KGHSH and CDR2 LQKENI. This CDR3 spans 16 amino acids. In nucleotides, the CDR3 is TGTGCCAGCTCACCACCGGTGGCTAGCAGCAACAATGAGCAGTTCTTC. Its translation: CASSPPVASSNNEQFF.

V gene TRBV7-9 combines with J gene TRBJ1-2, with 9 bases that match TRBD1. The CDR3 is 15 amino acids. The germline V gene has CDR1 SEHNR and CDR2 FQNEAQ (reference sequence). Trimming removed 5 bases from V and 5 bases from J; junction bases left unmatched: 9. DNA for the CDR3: TGTGCCAGCAGCCCGGACGGGACAGGGACTTATGGCTACACCTTC. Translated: CASSPDGTGTYGYTF.

Written as DNA, the CDR3 is TGTGCCAGCAGTTACTCGAGAGATGGAAACACCATATATTTT. This encodes CASSYSRDGNTIYF. This chain connects TRBV6-5 to TRBJ1-3; D gene uncertain. V gave up 0 bases and J gave up 3 bases, with 6 bases separating them. This CDR3 spans 14 amino acids. Germline V gene sequence: CDR1 MNHEY, CDR2 SVGAGI.

CDR3: CASRPTLLVAETQYF. CDR3 sequence (DNA): TGTGCCAGCAGACCTACACTGCTAGTTGCGGAGACCCAGTACTTC. The chain joins TRBV6-5 to TRBJ2-5, with D uncertain. V lost 6 bases and J lost 5, with 19 bases in between. Germline CDR1 and CDR2: MNHEY and SVGAGI. The CDR3 loop spans 15 amino acids.

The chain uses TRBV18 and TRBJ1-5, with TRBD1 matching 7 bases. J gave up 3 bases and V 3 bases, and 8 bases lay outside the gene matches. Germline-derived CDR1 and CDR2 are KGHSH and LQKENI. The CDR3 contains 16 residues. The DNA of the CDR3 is TGTGCCAGCTCACCTCGGAGGGGGCGAGACAATCAGCCCCAGCATTTT. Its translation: CASSPRRGRDNQPQHF.

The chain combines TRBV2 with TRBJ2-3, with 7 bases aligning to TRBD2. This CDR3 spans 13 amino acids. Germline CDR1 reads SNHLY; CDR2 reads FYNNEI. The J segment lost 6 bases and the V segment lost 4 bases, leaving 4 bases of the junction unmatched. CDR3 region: CASSGMGGDTQYF. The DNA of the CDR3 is TGTGCCAGCAGTGGGATGGGGGGGGATACGCAGTATTTT.

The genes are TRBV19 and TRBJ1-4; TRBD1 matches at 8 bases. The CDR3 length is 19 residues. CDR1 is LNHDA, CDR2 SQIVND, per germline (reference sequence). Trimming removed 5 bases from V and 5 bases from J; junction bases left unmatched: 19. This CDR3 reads CASSDRTGSFGASNEKLFF. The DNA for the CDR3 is TGTGCCAGTAGTGACAGGACAGGGAGCTTCGGAGCCTCAAATGAAAAACTGTTTTTT.

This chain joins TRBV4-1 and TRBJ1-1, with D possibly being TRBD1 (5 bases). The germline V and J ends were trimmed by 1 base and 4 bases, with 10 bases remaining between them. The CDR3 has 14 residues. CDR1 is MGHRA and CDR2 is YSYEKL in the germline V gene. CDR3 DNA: TGCGCCAGCAGCCAAGGTGACAGCCCCACTGAAGCTTTCTTT. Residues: CASSQGDSPTEAFF.

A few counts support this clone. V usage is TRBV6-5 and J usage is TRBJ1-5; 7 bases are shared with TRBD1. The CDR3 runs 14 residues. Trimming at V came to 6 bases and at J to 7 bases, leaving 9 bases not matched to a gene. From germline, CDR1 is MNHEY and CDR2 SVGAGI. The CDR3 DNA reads TGTGCCAGCAGCTTGAACAGGGGTACGCAGCCCCAGCATTTT. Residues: CASSLNRGTQPQHF.

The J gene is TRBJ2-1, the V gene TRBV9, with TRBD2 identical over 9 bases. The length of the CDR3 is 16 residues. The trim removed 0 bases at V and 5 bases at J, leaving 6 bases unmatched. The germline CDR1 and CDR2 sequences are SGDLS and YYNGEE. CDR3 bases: TGTGCCAGCAGCGTAGGTCCAGCGGGGGGTAACAATGAGCAGTTCTTC. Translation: CASSVGPAGGNNEQFF.

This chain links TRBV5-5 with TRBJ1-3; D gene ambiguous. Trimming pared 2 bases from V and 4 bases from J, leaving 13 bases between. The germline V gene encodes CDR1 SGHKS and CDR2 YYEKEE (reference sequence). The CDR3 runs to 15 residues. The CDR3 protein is CASSLNGLPGNTIYF. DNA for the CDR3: TGTGCCAGCAGCTTAAACGGGTTGCCGGGAAACACCATATATTTT.

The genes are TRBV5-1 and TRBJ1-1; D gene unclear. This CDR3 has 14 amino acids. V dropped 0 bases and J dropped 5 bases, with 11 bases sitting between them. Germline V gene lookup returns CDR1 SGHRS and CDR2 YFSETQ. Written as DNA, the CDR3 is TGCGCCAGCAGCTTGGGGGAGGGCGGGACTGAAGCTTTCTTT. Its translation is CASSLGEGGTEAFF.

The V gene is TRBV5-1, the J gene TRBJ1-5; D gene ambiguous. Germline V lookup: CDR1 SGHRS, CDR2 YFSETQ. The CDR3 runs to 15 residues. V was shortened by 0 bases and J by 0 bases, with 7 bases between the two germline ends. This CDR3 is CASSLDGDSNQPQHF. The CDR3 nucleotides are TGCGCCAGCAGCTTGGATGGAGATAGCAATCAGCCCCAGCATTTT.

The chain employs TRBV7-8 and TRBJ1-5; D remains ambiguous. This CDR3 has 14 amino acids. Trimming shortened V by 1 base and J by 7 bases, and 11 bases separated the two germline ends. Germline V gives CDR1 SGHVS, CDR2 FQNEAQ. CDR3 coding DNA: TGTGCCAGCAGCTTAGAAGCGGTCAGGCAGCCCCAGCATTTT. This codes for CASSLEAVRQPQHF.